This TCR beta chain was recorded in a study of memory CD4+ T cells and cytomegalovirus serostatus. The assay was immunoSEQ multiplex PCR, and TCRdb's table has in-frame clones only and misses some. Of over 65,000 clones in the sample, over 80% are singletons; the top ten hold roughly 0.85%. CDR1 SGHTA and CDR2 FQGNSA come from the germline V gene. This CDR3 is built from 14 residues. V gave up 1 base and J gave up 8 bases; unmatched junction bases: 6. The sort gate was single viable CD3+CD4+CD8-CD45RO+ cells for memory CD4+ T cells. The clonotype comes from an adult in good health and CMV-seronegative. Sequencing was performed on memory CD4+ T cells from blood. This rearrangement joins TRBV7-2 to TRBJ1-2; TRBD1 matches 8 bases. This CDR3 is CASSLVSGGDGYTF. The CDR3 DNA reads TGTGCCAGCAGCTTAGTGTCAGGGGGCGACGGCTACACCTTC.